Below, one T cell receptor (beta chain) is given with its context. Its antigen is as yet unknown. The sample is drawn from a study of OX40 agonist ivuxolimab in advanced cancers. Turning to the study itself: Patients achieving partial responses numbered three: one hepatocellular carcinoma case and two cutaneous melanoma cases.

Study observations and caveats: Low normalized T-cell clonal expansion also characterized some of the nonresponders. On average, CD8+ T cells showed a greater number of expanded clones than CD4+.

This CDR3 region has 13 residues. The V gene lost 0 bases and the J gene lost 3 bases, with 6 bases spanning the gap. The germline CDR1 and CDR2 sequences are SGDLS and YYNGEE. Sequenced by immunoSEQ multiplex PCR; TCRdb stores in-frame clones only, minus some. The table shows tens of thousands of clones, with about 93% occurring only once. Blood specimens came from baseline, cycle 4 day 1, and cycle 7 day 1. Sample: CD4+ or CD8+ T cells sorted from blood, taken in a trial of the OX40 agonist ivuxolimab. V and J are TRBV9 and TRBJ1-1, with D unclear. The sequence came from an adult with an advanced solid tumor such as melanoma, head and neck, liver or kidney cancer. The CDR3 spells CASSVVWDTEAFF. Here the CDR3 DNA reads TGTGCCAGCAGCGTAGTCTGGGACACTGAAGCTTTCTTT.